This TCR beta chain was found in a study of naive and memory T cell subsets. Whole-study results and caveats: Each distinct alpha or beta sequence counts as one clonotype.

There are 18 residues in the CDR3. CDR1 is SGHKS and CDR2 is YYEKEE in the germline V gene (reference sequence). V dropped 1 base and J dropped 1 base, with 18 bases sitting between them. Both TRBC1 and TRBC2 were covered by a beta constant-region primer of two equimolar oligonucleotides. Ligated cDNA was amplified by four rounds of PCR with nested alpha and beta constant-region primers and SP2. TCRdb independently ran MiXCR on the UMI-ligation and nested PCR reads; one entry per CDR3 protein. The table has about 82,000 distinct CDR3 sequences, about 10% seen once. Cells stained for CD3, CD4, CD8, CD45RA, CD27 and viability were sorted into four CD45RA/CD27 subsets. This clonotype was counted ten times or more. Its matching antigen is unknown.

This sequence was found in a human donor in good health. The chain is built from TRBV5-5 and TRBJ2-1; D might be TRBD2 (5 bases). The source material was naive CD8+ T cells from blood. Here the CDR3 reads CASSLRSGVTGSYNEQFF. In DNA form, the CDR3 reads TGTGCCAGCAGCTTGAGGTCGGGCGTGACGGGGTCCTACAATGAGCAGTTCTTC.